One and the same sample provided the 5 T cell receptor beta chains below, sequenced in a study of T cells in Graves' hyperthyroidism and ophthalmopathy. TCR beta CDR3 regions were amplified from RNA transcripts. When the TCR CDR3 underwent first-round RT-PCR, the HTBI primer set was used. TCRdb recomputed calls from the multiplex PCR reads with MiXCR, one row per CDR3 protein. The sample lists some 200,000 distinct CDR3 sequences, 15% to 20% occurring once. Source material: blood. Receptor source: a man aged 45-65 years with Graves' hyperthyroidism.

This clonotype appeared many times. The CDR3 loop is CASSLAGTSEETQYF. The CDR3 DNA reads TGCGCCAGCAGCCTCGCCGGGACTTCAGAAGAGACCCAGTACTTC. The chain combines TRBV5-1 with TRBJ2-5; weak D call: TRBD2 (6 bases). V gave up 4 bases and J gave up 3 bases, with 16 bases separating them. CDR1 SGHRS and CDR2 YFSETQ come from the germline V gene. This CDR3 is 15 amino acids long.

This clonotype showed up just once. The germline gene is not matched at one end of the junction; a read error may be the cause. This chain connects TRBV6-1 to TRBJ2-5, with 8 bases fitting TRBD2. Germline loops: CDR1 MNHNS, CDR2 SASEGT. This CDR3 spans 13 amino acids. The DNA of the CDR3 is TGTGCCAGCAGGCTGACTAGCGAAGAGCCCCAGTACTTC. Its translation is CASRLTSEEPQYF.

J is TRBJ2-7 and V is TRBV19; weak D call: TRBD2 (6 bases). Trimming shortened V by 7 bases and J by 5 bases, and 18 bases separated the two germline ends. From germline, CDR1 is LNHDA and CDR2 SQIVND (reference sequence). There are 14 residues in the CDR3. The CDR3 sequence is CASTRRDWDDEQYF. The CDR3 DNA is TGTGCCAGTACCCGCCGGGACTGGGACGACGAGCAGTACTTC. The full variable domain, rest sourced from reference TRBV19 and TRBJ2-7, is DGGITQSPKYLFRKEGQNVTLSCEQNLNHDAMYWYRQDPGQGLRLIYYSQIVNDFQKGDIAEGYSVSREKKESFPLTVTSAQKNPTAFYLCASTRRDWDDEQYFGPGTRLTVT.

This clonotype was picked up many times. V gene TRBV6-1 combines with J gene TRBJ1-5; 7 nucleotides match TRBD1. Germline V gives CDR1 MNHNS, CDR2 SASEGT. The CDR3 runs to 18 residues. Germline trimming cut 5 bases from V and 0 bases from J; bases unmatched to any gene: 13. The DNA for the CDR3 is TGTGCCAGCAGTTATTTCCGTGGGACAGCATATAGCAATCAGCCCCAGCATTTT. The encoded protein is CASSYFRGTAYSNQPQHF.

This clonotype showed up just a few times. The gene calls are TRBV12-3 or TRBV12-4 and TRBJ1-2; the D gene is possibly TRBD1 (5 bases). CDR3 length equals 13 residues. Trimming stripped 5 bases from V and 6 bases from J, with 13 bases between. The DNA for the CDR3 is TGTGCCAGCAGTCTGACAGCCAGCGATGGCTACACCTTC. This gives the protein CASSLTASDGYTF.